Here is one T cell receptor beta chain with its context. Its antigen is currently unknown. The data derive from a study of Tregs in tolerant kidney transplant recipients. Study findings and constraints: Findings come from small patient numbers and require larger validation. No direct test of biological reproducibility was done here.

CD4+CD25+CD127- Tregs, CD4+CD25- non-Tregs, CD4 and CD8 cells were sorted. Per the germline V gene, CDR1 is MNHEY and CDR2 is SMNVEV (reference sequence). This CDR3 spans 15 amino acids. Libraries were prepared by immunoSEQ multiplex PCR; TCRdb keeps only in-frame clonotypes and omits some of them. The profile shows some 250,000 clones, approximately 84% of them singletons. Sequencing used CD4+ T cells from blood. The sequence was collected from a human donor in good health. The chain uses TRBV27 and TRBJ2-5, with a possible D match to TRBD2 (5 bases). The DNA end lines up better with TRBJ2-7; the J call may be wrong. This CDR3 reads CASSLGPAGPYEQYF. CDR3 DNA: TGTGCCAGCAGTCTCGGCCCGGCGGGTCCCTACGAGCAGTACTTC.